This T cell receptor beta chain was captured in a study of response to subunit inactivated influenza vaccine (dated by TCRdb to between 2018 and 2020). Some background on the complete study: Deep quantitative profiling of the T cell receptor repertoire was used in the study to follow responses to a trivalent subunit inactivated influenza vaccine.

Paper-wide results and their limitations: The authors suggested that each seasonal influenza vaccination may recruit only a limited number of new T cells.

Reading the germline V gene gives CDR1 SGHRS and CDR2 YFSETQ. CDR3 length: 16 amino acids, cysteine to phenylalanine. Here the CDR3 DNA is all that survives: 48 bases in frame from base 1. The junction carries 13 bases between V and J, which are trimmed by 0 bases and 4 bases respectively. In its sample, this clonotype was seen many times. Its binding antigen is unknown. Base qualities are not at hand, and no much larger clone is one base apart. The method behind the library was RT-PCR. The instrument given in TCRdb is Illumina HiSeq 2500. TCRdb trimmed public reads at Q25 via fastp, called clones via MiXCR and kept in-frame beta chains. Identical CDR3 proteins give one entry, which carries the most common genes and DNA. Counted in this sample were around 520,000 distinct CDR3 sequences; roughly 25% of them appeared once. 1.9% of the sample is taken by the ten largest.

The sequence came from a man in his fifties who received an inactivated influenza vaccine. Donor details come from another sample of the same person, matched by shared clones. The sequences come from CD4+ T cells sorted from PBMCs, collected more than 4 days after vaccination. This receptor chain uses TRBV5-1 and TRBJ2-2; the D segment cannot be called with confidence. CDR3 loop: CASSLDGVGATGELFF. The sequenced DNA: TGCGCCAGCAGCTTGGATGGAGTTGGTGCCACCGGGGAGCTGTTTTTT.